This T cell receptor beta chain was sequenced during a study of PD-1 blockade in classical Hodgkin lymphoma. This clone has more than one count but fewer than ten. What it binds is unknown. The CDR3 sequence is 15 residues long. Germline CDR1 is SGHRS and CDR2 is YFSETQ. V lost 0 bases and J 5 bases, leaving 14 bases between the germline ends. Every patient relapsed after autologous stem cell transplantation, and brentuximab vedotin exposure varied. Profiled with immunoSEQ multiplex PCR; TCRdb holds only in-frame clones, not every one. The sample consists of approximately 34,000 clones, approximately 80% of them appearing once. Study results and limitations: Patients were excluded if nivolumab began under 1 year after ASCT (the autologous transplant). Compared with healthy donors, newly diagnosed patients reportedly showed lower baseline TCR diversity. Whoever responded completely had baseline diversity much like that seen in newly diagnosed patients.

The sequencing here drew on peripheral blood mononuclear cells (PBMCs), taken at baseline. V usage is TRBV5-1 and J usage is TRBJ1-1; a possible D gene is TRBD1 (6 bases). This TCR derives from a human donor with classical Hodgkin lymphoma. The CDR3 protein is CASSLDAGALTEAFF. The CDR3, as DNA: TGCGCCAGCAGCTTGGATGCAGGGGCCTTAACTGAAGCTTTCTTT.